This TCR beta chain originates from a study of human T cells and chemical hapten exposure. Whole-study context: Patch tests put 0.01% DPC on the upper back, read at 6 days. Alopecia areata, totalis and universalis patients, mostly female, were included.

Time point here: patch test 1, 2 weeks after DPC sensitization. Described treatment: therapeutic diphenylcyclopropenone sensitization with weekly scalp DPC. Suited to DPC and affected by alopecia, the donors ranged from 18 to 70 years old. This clonotype was seen a few times. Antigen unknown. Study-wide results and limits: Alopecia in all donors means immunity may differ from healthy individuals.

TCRdb re-called the RACE reads with MiXCR, one entry per CDR3 protein. The table lists around 340,000 distinct CDR3 sequences, approximately 6.9% of them singletons. Germline V gene sequence: CDR1 KGHSY, CDR2 FQNENV. The CDR3 sequence is 14 residues long. Trimming left V 0 bases short and J 4 bases short, with 7 bases between. The J gene is TRBJ1-5, the V gene TRBV16; D is unclear. This specimen was whole blood, taken in connection with sensitization to the hapten diphenylcyclopropenone (DPC). The origin of this receptor is a woman aged 18-29 years with alopecia areata. Some clones in this sample may be carry-over from other donors' samples. The CDR3 loop reads CASSQSRTNQPQHF. The DNA of the CDR3 is TGTGCCAGCAGCCAATCCCGGACGAATCAGCCCCAGCATTTT. The whole variable domain, remainder taken from reference TRBV16 and TRBJ1-5, is GEEVAQTPKHLVRGEGQKAKLYCAPIKGHSYVFWYQQVLKNEFKFLISFQNENVFDETGMPKERFSAKCLPNSPCSLEIQATKLEDSAVYFCASSQSRTNQPQHFGDGTRLSIL.